Below, 32 T cell receptor beta chains from the same sample are listed, as sequenced in a study of blood T cell repertoires in COVID-19 (dated by TCRdb to the early 2020s). Receptor libraries were prepared by the immunoSEQ multiplex PCR assay. Sourced from immuneACCESS, this table was stored by TCRdb with only in-frame sequences that have V and J called. A share of the clones is absent; for the studies checked, an unresolved V gene accounts for under half, and the remainder has no known explanation. Here the sample has 200,000 or so clones; 70% to 90% occur a single time. The leading ten clones occupy approximately 5.6% of the sample. The sequenced sample was peripheral blood. The receptor set was obtained from a woman between 40 and 50 years old who had recovered from COVID-19.

This clone occurred a few times. Within the sample, other DNA sequences also encode this same CDR3. This chain uses TRBV11-1 with TRBJ1-1; D call uncertain. The CDR3 is 13 amino acids. Deletions cut 1 base from V and 2 bases from J, with 5 bases between. Germline lookup yields CDR1 SGHAT and CDR2 FQDESV (reference sequence). The CDR3 bases are TGTGCCAGCAGCTTAGGACAAAACACTGAAGCTTTCTTT. It codes for CASSLGQNTEAFF.

V usage is TRBV20-1 and J usage is TRBJ2-7; the D is unclear. V lost 5 bases and J lost 0, with 5 bases in between. Germline loops: CDR1 DFQATT, CDR2 SNEGSKA (reference sequence). This CDR3 is 11 amino acids long. In DNA, the CDR3 is TGCAGTGCTCTAGTCTCCTACGAGCAGTACTTC. It translates to CSALVSYEQYF.

The chain carries TRBV5-1 and TRBJ2-5; 11 bases fit TRBD2. The CDR3 loop spans 15 amino acids. Per germline, CDR1 SGHRS and CDR2 YFSETQ. V dropped 5 bases and J dropped 5; count of bases not matched to a gene: 8. This chain's CDR3 is CASREVAGGPETQYF. DNA for the CDR3: TGCGCCAGCAGGGAGGTAGCGGGAGGGCCGGAGACCCAGTACTTC.

The chain combines TRBV15 with TRBJ2-7; 8 bases fit TRBD2. The length of the CDR3 is 16 residues. V lost 1 base to trimming and J lost 3 bases; unmatched junction nucleotides: 8. The germline CDR1 and CDR2 sequences are LNHNV and YYDKDF (reference sequence). The CDR3 DNA sequence: TGTGCCACCAGCAGAGTCCATGCGGGAGGCCACTACGAGCAGTACTTC. Protein product: CATSRVHAGGHYEQYF.

The chain has TRBV7-5 and TRBJ2-3; no DNA check was done on the table's D call, TRBD2. TRBV7-5 is classified as a pseudogene. This CDR3 has 19 amino acids. In DNA, the CDR3 is TGTGTCAGAAGCTTAGCCTGCCCCGGACTAGCGGGGTGTGGAGATACGCAGTATTTT. It codes for CVRSLACPGLAGCGDTQYF.

This chain connects TRBV27 to TRBJ2-1; 7 bases agree with TRBD2. The CDR3 spans 15 residues. Trimming cost V 0 bases and J 3 bases; bases outside gene matches: 2. Looked up from germline, CDR1 is MNHEY and CDR2 is SMNVEV (reference sequence). CDR3 nucleotide sequence: TGTGCCAGCAGTTTATCAGAGCGGGACTACAATGAGCAGTTCTTC. Translated: CASSLSERDYNEQFF.

The chain carries TRBV7-2 and TRBJ1-2; TRBD1 aligns across 10 bases. Germline loops: CDR1 SGHTA, CDR2 FQGNSA. The CDR3 loop spans 15 amino acids. V was pared by 1 base and J by 8 bases, with 7 bases of the junction left unmatched. The CDR3 DNA is TGTGCCAGCAGCTTAGAGGGACAGGGGTCGGGCGGCTACACCTTC. It codes for CASSLEGQGSGGYTF.

The J gene is TRBJ2-1, the V gene TRBV5-1; TRBD2 aligns across 7 bases. Germline CDR1 and CDR2: SGHRS and YFSETQ. The V gene end was trimmed by 3 bases and the J gene end by 1 base; junction bases not matched to a gene: 4. The CDR3 loop spans 15 amino acids. The CDR3 coding sequence is TGCGCCAGCAGCTCGATAGCGGGTTCCTACAATGAGCAGTTCTTC. It specifies CASSSIAGSYNEQFF.

V is TRBV10-2 and J is TRBJ1-1; 7 bases line up with TRBD1. CDR3 size: 14 residues. Germline V CDR1 and CDR2: WSHSY, SAAADI. J gave up 3 bases and V 5 bases, and 6 bases lay outside the gene matches. CDR3: CASSRKGGDTEAFF. For the CDR3, the DNA is TGCGCCAGCAGTAGGAAAGGGGGCGACACTGAAGCTTTCTTT.

The chain is built from TRBV29-1 and TRBJ1-4; D unclear. Trimming stripped 3 bases from V and 6 bases from J, with 8 bases between. The germline V gene encodes CDR1 SQVTM and CDR2 ANQGSEA. This CDR3 has 12 amino acids. The CDR3 nucleotides read TGCAGCGTTGAGGGCAGTGATGAAAAACTGTTTTTT. Translated: CSVEGSDEKLFF.

V is TRBV6-5 and J is TRBJ2-7, with 9 bases lining up with TRBD1. The CDR3 contains 12 residues. Germline CDR1 and CDR2: MNHEY and SVGAGI. V lost 7 bases, J lost 7 bases, and 5 bases stayed unmatched. The CDR3 DNA is TGTGCCAGCAAAACAGGGGGCCAGGAGCAGTACTTC. Amino acid sequence: CASKTGGQEQYF.

The CDR3 loop reads CASSPQGAEGEKLFF. The CDR3 bases are TGTGCCAGCTCACCACAGGGGGCGGAAGGTGAAAAACTGTTTTTT. This chain joins TRBV18 and TRBJ1-4; 7 nucleotides line up with TRBD1. The CDR3 loop spans 15 amino acids. J lost 7 bases, V lost 1 base, and 6 bases had no gene match. In germline, CDR1 is KGHSH, CDR2 LQKENI.

The J gene is TRBJ1-1, the V gene TRBV5-4; D possibly corresponds to TRBD1 (6 bases). There are 12 residues in the CDR3. Germline lookup yields CDR1 SGHNT and CDR2 YYREEE (reference sequence). Trimming took 4 bases from V and 8 from J, leaving 12 bases between them. CDR3 DNA: TGTGCCAGCAGCCTGGCGGACAGAGAAGCTTTCTTT. As protein: CASSLADREAFF.

This rearrangement joins TRBV19 to TRBJ1-1, with D tentatively TRBD1 (5 bases). The CDR3 covers 13 residues. CDR1 and CDR2 (germline): LNHDA, SQIVND (reference sequence). Trimming left V 7 bases short and J 7 bases short, with 16 bases between. CDR3 DNA: TGTGCCAGTATTTCCCAGGCGGGGGGTGAAGCTTTCTTT. It is translated as CASISQAGGEAFF.

Written as DNA, the CDR3 is TGCGCCAGCAGCTTGGGCAGGTCCTCTGGAAACACCATATATTTT. Translated, it gives CASSLGRSSGNTIYF. This chain joins TRBV5-1 and TRBJ1-3; D not certain. The CDR3 consists of 15 residues. The germline V gene encodes CDR1 SGHRS and CDR2 YFSETQ. Deletions cut 0 bases from V and 0 bases from J, with 7 bases between.

The chain carries TRBV18 and TRBJ2-7, with 13 bases fitting TRBD2. Germline CDR1 is KGHSH and CDR2 is LQKENI. This CDR3 has 17 residues. The ends lost 3 bases at V and 4 bases at J; junction bases unmatched: 9. DNA of the CDR3: TGTGCCAGCTCACCCGGGACTAGCGGGATGGTTATATACGAGCAGTACTTC. It is translated as CASSPGTSGMVIYEQYF.

This chain links TRBV21-1 with TRBJ2-1; TRBD1 is the table's D call, not checked against the DNA. TRBV21-1 is reported as a pseudogene. The CDR3 sequence is 16 residues long. CDR3 DNA: TGTGCCAGCAGCAAAAGGGACAGGAGCTCCTACAATGAGCAGTTCTTC. This translates into CASSKRDRSSYNEQFF.

The chain combines TRBV29-1 with TRBJ1-2; perhaps TRBD1 as D (5 bases). The V end lost 5 bases, the J end lost 2 bases, and 12 bases lay between the germline ends. CDR3 length: 13 residues. Germline CDR1 is SQVTM and CDR2 is ANQGSEA. The CDR3 spells CSVRPDRNYGYTF. DNA for the CDR3: TGCAGCGTTCGCCCCGACAGAAACTATGGCTACACCTTC.

This chain uses TRBV5-8 with TRBJ2-5; the match to TRBD2 covers 9 bases. Germline V CDR1 and CDR2: SGHTS, YDEGEE. The CDR3 totals 15 residues. The junction had 6 bases not matched to a gene; V was cut back by 6 bases and J by 0 bases. The CDR3 DNA sequence: TGTGCCAGCAAGACTAGCGGAACGTACCAAGAGACCCAGTACTTC. This sequence encodes CASKTSGTYQETQYF.

The rearrangement links TRBV5-6 to TRBJ2-5; 7 bases match TRBD2. Germline V CDR1 and CDR2: SGHDT, YYEEEE. After removal of 4 bases from V and 2 bases from J, the junction contained 5 bases not matched to a gene. This CDR3 spans 14 amino acids. As DNA, the CDR3 is TGTGCCAGCAGCATCCTAGCGGTACAAGAGACCCAGTACTTC. Translated: CASSILAVQETQYF.

The chain couples TRBV9 to TRBJ2-3, with D maybe TRBD2 (5 bases). The CDR3 has 15 residues. The germline gives CDR1 SGDLS, CDR2 YYNGEE. Trimming removed 0 bases at V and 4 bases at J, with 12 bases between. The CDR3 nucleotides are TGTGCCAGCAGCGTAGCGGGAATAGCCGCAGATACGCAGTATTTT. It codes for CASSVAGIAADTQYF.

This clone was counted a few times. The chain uses TRBV12-5 and TRBJ1-2, with TRBD1 matching 7 bases. V lost 0 bases to trimming and J lost 2 bases; unmatched junction nucleotides: 6. The germline V gene has CDR1 LGHNT and CDR2 FRNRAP. The CDR3 length is 16 residues. The CDR3 here is CASGLVIPGQNYGYTF. DNA for the CDR3: TGTGCTAGTGGTTTGGTAATCCCGGGACAGAACTATGGCTACACCTTC.

The chain is built from TRBV28 and TRBJ2-7; a weak D match, TRBD2 (7 bases). This CDR3 spans 13 amino acids. The germline V gene encodes CDR1 MDHEN and CDR2 SYDVKM. The V and J ends lost 7 bases and 7 bases respectively, with 17 bases between them. The CDR3 nucleotides read TGTGCCAGCATAAATGGGGGGGCGGAGGAGCAGTACTTC. Encoded protein: CASINGGAEEQYF.

The chain carries TRBV6-5 and TRBJ2-7; TRBD2 aligns across 12 bases. Germline-derived CDR1 and CDR2 are MNHEY and SVGAGI. CDR3 length: 15 amino acids. With 0 bases clipped from V and 6 bases from J, the junction kept 3 bases outside the gene matches. The CDR3, as DNA: TGTGCCAGCAGTTACTCTTTGACTAGCGGGAGCGAGCAGTACTTC. It yields the protein CASSYSLTSGSEQYF.

The genes are TRBV9 and TRBJ2-5; maybe TRBD2 (5 bases). This CDR3 is 14 amino acids long. Germline lookup yields CDR1 SGDLS and CDR2 YYNGEE. V lost 3 bases and J 7 bases, leaving 16 bases between the germline ends. The CDR3 loop is CASSAQTNEGTQYF. The CDR3 DNA sequence: TGTGCCAGCAGCGCGCAAACAAACGAGGGGACCCAGTACTTC.

This chain uses TRBV19 with TRBJ1-1, with 9 bases that match TRBD1. The CDR3 has 15 residues. The germline CDR1 and CDR2 sequences are LNHDA and SQIVND (reference sequence). Losses at the gene ends were 5 bases for V and 1 base for J; bases not matched to a gene: 5. The CDR3 sequence: CASSFSTGGNTEAFF. DNA for the CDR3: TGTGCCAGTAGTTTCTCGACAGGGGGGAACACTGAAGCTTTCTTT.

This chain joins TRBV7-2 and TRBJ1-4; tentatively, D is TRBD1 (5 bases). The germline V gene has CDR1 SGHTA and CDR2 FQGNSA. Trimming stripped 0 bases from V and 7 bases from J, with 12 bases between. The CDR3 loop spans 15 amino acids. In DNA, the CDR3 is TGTGCCAGCAGCTTAGCGGAGGGGAGAGCTGAAAAACTGTTTTTT. Its protein product is CASSLAEGRAEKLFF.

The CDR3 sequence: CASSQGQLAGAYEQYF. The CDR3, as DNA: TGTGCCAGCAGCCAAGGTCAGCTAGCGGGCGCCTACGAGCAGTACTTC. The chain uses TRBV3-1 (or the pseudogene TRBV3-2) and TRBJ2-7, with 8 nucleotides matching TRBD2. The junction had 7 bases not matched to a gene; V was cut back by 1 base and J by 2 bases. Germline-derived CDR1 and CDR2 are LGHDT and YNNKEL (reference sequence). The CDR3 consists of 16 residues.

The chain recombines TRBV19 with TRBJ1-2; 8 bases are a match to TRBD1. The V segment lost 6 bases and the J segment 4 bases; nucleotides outside the gene matches: 7. Germline V gives CDR1 LNHDA, CDR2 SQIVND (reference sequence). The CDR3 consists of 14 residues. CDR3 loop: CASSPGQGPYGYTF. CDR3 nucleotide sequence: TGTGCCAGTAGCCCCGGACAGGGTCCCTATGGCTACACCTTC. Using reference TRBV19 and TRBJ1-2 for the parts outside the CDR3, the full variable domain is DGGITQSPKYLFRKEGQNVTLSCEQNLNHDAMYWYRQDPGQGLRLIYYSQIVNDFQKGDIAEGYSVSREKKESFPLTVTSAQKNPTAFYLCASSPGQGPYGYTFGSGTRLTVV.

The rearrangement links TRBV27 to TRBJ2-5; no clear D gene. This CDR3 has 13 amino acids. Germline assignment: CDR1 MNHEY and CDR2 SMNVEV (reference sequence). V lost 6 bases, J lost 1 base, and 9 bases lay in between. The CDR3 DNA reads as TGTGCCAGCAGCCCCTGGGCCCAAGAGACCCAGTACTTC. Its protein is CASSPWAQETQYF.

The V gene is TRBV19, the J gene TRBJ1-5; D ambiguous. Trimming cost V 3 bases and J 2 bases, with 11 bases left between them. There are 15 residues in the CDR3. Germline lookup yields CDR1 LNHDA and CDR2 SQIVND (reference sequence). CDR3 protein: CASSIGGHGNQPQHF. The CDR3 DNA is TGTGCCAGTAGTATTGGTGGGCATGGCAATCAGCCCCAGCATTTT.

The chain links TRBV28 to TRBJ1-2; unclear D gene. The length of the CDR3 is 14 residues. The ends were cut back, 2 bases at V and 0 bases at J, with 7 bases in the middle. Germline assignment: CDR1 MDHEN and CDR2 SYDVKM. The DNA of the CDR3 is TGTGCCAGCAGTTTAACACTAACTAACTATGGCTACACCTTC. It yields the protein CASSLTLTNYGYTF.